This passage covers 30 T cell receptor beta chains from one sample sequenced in a study of blood T cell repertoires in COVID-19. Repertoires were generated with immunoSEQ multiplex PCR, while TCRdb's copy carries only in-frame clones and drops some. The sample lists 400,000 or so clones, around nine tenths occurring once. Sequencing was carried out using peripheral blood. The source is a human donor in a cohort sampled during active COVID-19.

The gene calls are TRBV9 and TRBJ2-1, with TRBD2 matching 8 bases. CDR3 length equals 15 residues. The J segment lost 2 bases and the V segment lost 3 bases, leaving 4 bases of the junction unmatched. CDR1 and CDR2 from the germline V gene are SGDLS and YYNGEE. DNA for the CDR3: TGTGCCAGCAGCGACGGGGGGGCCGCCTACAATGAGCAGTTCTTC. Translation: CASSDGGAAYNEQFF.

The chain is built from TRBV28 and TRBJ1-6, with D possibly TRBD1 on 5 matching bases. Trimming pared 5 bases from V and 9 bases from J, leaving 14 bases between. CDR3 length: 14 amino acids. Germline V gene sequence: CDR1 MDHEN, CDR2 SYDVKM. CDR3 sequence: CASSTRVWGSPLHF. CDR3 DNA: TGTGCCAGCAGTACCAGGGTTTGGGGTTCACCCCTCCACTTT.

The chain uses TRBV4-1 and TRBJ1-1; D may be TRBD1 (5 bases). Deletions cut 4 bases from V and 11 bases from J, with 20 bases between. Germline V lookup: CDR1 MGHRA, CDR2 YSYEKL. The CDR3 sequence is 14 residues long. CDR3: CASSRWMGVRGAFF. DNA of the CDR3: TGCGCCAGCAGCCGATGGATGGGGGTCCGGGGGGCTTTCTTT.

V usage is TRBV7-3 and J usage is TRBJ2-1; the D gene is possibly TRBD2 (5 bases). Trimming cost V 3 bases and J 5 bases, with 8 bases left between them. This CDR3 spans 13 amino acids. Germline V gene sequence: CDR1 SGHTA, CDR2 FQGTGA. The CDR3 region is CASSFLADNEQFF. CDR3 bases: TGTGCCAGCAGCTTCCTAGCTGACAATGAGCAGTTCTTC.

The chain joins TRBV24-1 to TRBJ1-1; TRBD1 aligns across 8 bases. The CDR3 contains 12 residues. Germline trimming cut 4 bases from V and 11 bases from J; bases unmatched to any gene: 5. Per the germline V gene, CDR1 is KGHDR and CDR2 is SFDVKD. CDR3 loop: CATSDADRDAFF. The CDR3 DNA is TGTGCCACCAGTGACGCGGACAGGGACGCTTTCTTT.

The chain combines TRBV18 with TRBJ2-7, with no clear D. The V end lost 1 base, the J end lost 0 bases, and 7 bases lay between the germline ends. This CDR3 comprises 14 residues. CDR1 KGHSH and CDR2 LQKENI come from the germline V gene. CDR3 amino acids: CASSPQLSSYEQYF. In DNA form, the CDR3 reads TGTGCCAGCTCACCACAGTTGAGCTCCTACGAGCAGTACTTC.

This chain uses TRBV28 with TRBJ1-2, with TRBD1 as a possible D gene (6 bases). Trimming pared 1 base from V and 2 bases from J, leaving 11 bases between. This CDR3 has 15 residues. From germline, CDR1 is MDHEN and CDR2 SYDVKM. The CDR3 sequence is CASSLSGTLNYGYTF. In DNA, the CDR3 is TGTGCCAGCAGTTTATCAGGGACACTCAACTATGGCTACACCTTC.

The J gene is TRBJ2-2, the V gene TRBV3-1 (or the pseudogene TRBV3-2); 8 nucleotides align to TRBD1. J gave up 1 base and V 2 bases, and 6 bases lay outside the gene matches. The germline V gene encodes CDR1 LGHDT and CDR2 YNNKEL (reference sequence). The CDR3 contains 17 residues. In DNA, the CDR3 is TGTGCCAGCAGCCAAATACCCGGGACAGGGAACACCGGGGAGCTGTTTTTT. Protein product: CASSQIPGTGNTGELFF.

As regards this clone: In the same sample, other DNA sequences code for this CDR3. The chain has TRBV5-1 and TRBJ2-3; no definite D call. The CDR3 contains 13 residues. Trimming pared 4 bases from V and 0 bases from J, leaving 6 bases between. Germline V CDR1 and CDR2: SGHRS, YFSETQ. This CDR3 reads CASSPSSTDTQYF. The CDR3 DNA is TGCGCCAGCAGCCCGTCTAGCACAGATACGCAGTATTTT.

This clone appeared a single time. The V gene is TRBV5-5, the J gene TRBJ1-5; no firm D call. Germline CDR1 reads SGHKS; CDR2 reads YYEKEE (reference sequence). Trimming shortened V by 5 bases and J by 5 bases, and 14 bases separated the two germline ends. CDR3 size: 14 residues. The CDR3 DNA follows: TGTGCCAGCAGTACGGGAGACTTGGATCAGCCCCAGCATTTT. It encodes CASSTGDLDQPQHF.

This clone was seen a single time. V is TRBV4-1 and J is TRBJ2-7; 7 bases agree with TRBD2. The CDR3 runs 15 residues. Trimming at V came to 1 base and at J to 3 bases, leaving 6 bases not matched to a gene. CDR1 MGHRA and CDR2 YSYEKL come from the germline V gene. DNA for the CDR3: TGCGCCAGCAGCCAAGCTGGGGGAGGGCTCTACGAGCAGTACTTC. This translates into CASSQAGGGLYEQYF.

This clone was found a few times. The gene calls are TRBV27 and TRBJ1-1, with TRBD1 matching over 12 bases. Germline V lookup: CDR1 MNHEY, CDR2 SMNVEV (reference sequence). Trimming cost V 5 bases and J 2 bases; bases outside gene matches: 18. This CDR3 comprises 20 residues. The CDR3 loop reads CASSRLMGQGALGFNTEAFF. The CDR3 DNA reads TGTGCCAGCAGTAGGCTAATGGGACAGGGGGCCCTCGGGTTTAACACTGAAGCTTTCTTT.

V usage is TRBV19 and J usage is TRBJ1-6; 9 bases agree with TRBD1. The J segment lost 9 bases and the V segment lost 6 bases, leaving 9 bases of the junction unmatched. The CDR3 runs 15 residues. The germline V gene has CDR1 LNHDA and CDR2 SQIVND (reference sequence). CDR3 DNA: TGTGCCAGTAGACGGGACAGGGTGTTCGCTTCACCCCTCCACTTT. Its translation is CASRRDRVFASPLHF.

This clone was detected only once. This rearrangement joins TRBV9 to TRBJ1-2; perhaps TRBD1 as D (6 bases). Germline loops: CDR1 SGDLS, CDR2 YYNGEE. The V end lost 3 bases, the J end lost 8 bases, and 17 bases lay between the germline ends. This CDR3 region has 14 residues. The CDR3 sequence: CASSGSGQREGYTF. The CDR3 DNA follows: TGTGCCAGCAGCGGGTCAGGACAGCGAGAAGGCTACACCTTC.

CDR3 sequence reads: CPTGTGVGNTIYF. In DNA, the CDR3 is TGTCCAACCGGGACAGGGGTCGGAAACACCATATATTTT. The J gene is TRBJ1-3, the V gene TRBV15; 10 bases align to TRBD1. Germline CDR1 is LNHNV and CDR2 is YYDKDF (reference sequence). CDR3 length equals 13 residues.

The rearrangement uses TRBV5-8 and TRBJ1-3; 10 nucleotides align to TRBD1. Looked up from germline, CDR1 is SGHTS and CDR2 is YDEGEE. CDR3 length: 15 residues. V was pared by 4 bases and J by 2 bases, with 3 bases of the junction left unmatched. CDR3 protein: CASSLGQGAGNTIYF. CDR3 sequence (DNA): TGTGCCAGCAGCCTCGGACAGGGGGCTGGAAACACCATATATTTT.

This clone was found many times. This rearrangement joins TRBV6-5 to TRBJ2-2; 9 nucleotides line up with TRBD2. V trimming: 7 bases; J trimming: 3 bases; junction bases outside the gene matches: 3. CDR3 length equals 14 residues. Germline V gene data show CDR1 as MNHEY and CDR2 as SVGAGI. The CDR3 DNA follows: TGTGCCAGCACGACTAGCGGCGACACCGGGGAGCTGTTTTTT. This encodes CASTTSGDTGELFF.

This chain joins TRBV7-9 and TRBJ1-2, with D unresolved. This CDR3 is 16 amino acids long. Per the germline V gene, CDR1 is SEHNR and CDR2 is FQNEAQ (reference sequence). Trimming took 0 bases from V and 0 from J, leaving 11 bases between them. The CDR3 spells CASSLAQAPANYGYTF. The DNA of the CDR3 is TGTGCCAGCAGCTTAGCGCAGGCCCCAGCTAACTATGGCTACACCTTC.

The DNA of the CDR3 is TGTGCCAGCAGCTTAGCGCCACAGGGTCTGAACACCATATATTTT. Amino acid sequence: CASSLAPQGLNTIYF. The V gene is TRBV7-9, the J gene TRBJ1-3, with a possible D match to TRBD1 (6 bases). This CDR3 is 15 amino acids long. Germline V CDR1 and CDR2: SEHNR, FQNEAQ (reference sequence). The V and J ends lost 0 bases and 7 bases respectively, with 13 bases between them.

The gene calls are TRBV30 and TRBJ2-7; possibly TRBD1 for D (5 bases). V dropped 5 bases and J dropped 5 bases, with 13 bases sitting between them. The germline CDR1 and CDR2 sequences are GTSNPN and SVGIG (reference sequence). The CDR3 length is 12 residues. As DNA, the CDR3 is TGTGCCTGGGGGAAAGGGGTCCACGAGCAGTACTTC. It translates to CAWGKGVHEQYF.

J is TRBJ2-5 and V is TRBV18; TRBD2 matches 12 bases. The germline gives CDR1 KGHSH, CDR2 LQKENI. J was trimmed by 1 base and V by 6 bases; bases with no gene match: 9. This CDR3 has 17 residues. The CDR3 sequence is CASSSIPGLAGQETQYF. The CDR3 DNA sequence: TGTGCCAGCTCCTCGATTCCGGGACTAGCGGGCCAAGAGACCCAGTACTTC.

The chain recombines TRBV11-2 with TRBJ2-7, with 8 nucleotides matching TRBD1. Losses at the gene ends were 3 bases for V and 6 bases for J; bases not matched to a gene: 7. CDR1 and CDR2 from the germline V gene are SGHAT and FQNNGV. The CDR3 consists of 14 residues. This CDR3 is CASSFGTGNFEQYF. For the CDR3, the DNA is TGTGCCAGCAGCTTCGGGACAGGCAATTTCGAGCAGTACTTC.

V and J are TRBV7-3 and TRBJ2-2, with 14 positions matching TRBD2. Per germline, CDR1 SGHTA and CDR2 FQGTGA. V dropped 4 bases and J dropped 0; count of bases not matched to a gene: 7. The CDR3 has 19 amino acids. CDR3 amino acids: CASSSTGLAGAANTGELFF. CDR3 in DNA: TGTGCCAGCAGCTCTACGGGACTAGCGGGGGCCGCGAACACCGGGGAGCTGTTTTTT. The entire variable domain, with the rest obtained from reference TRBV7-3 and TRBJ2-2, is as follows: GAGVSQTPSNKVTEKGKYVELRCDPISGHTALYWYRQSLGQGPEFLIYFQGTGAADDSGLPNDRFFAVRPEGSVSTLKIQRTERGDSAVYLCASSSTGLAGAANTGELFFGEGSRLTVL.

The CDR3 here is CAWSVLGPNTEAFF. In nucleotides, the CDR3 is TGTGCCTGGAGTGTACTAGGGCCCAACACTGAAGCTTTCTTT. The gene calls are TRBV30 and TRBJ1-1, with D hard to call. V gave up 0 bases and J gave up 2 bases, with 10 bases separating them. There are 14 residues in the CDR3. Germline V CDR1 and CDR2: GTSNPN, SVGIG (reference sequence).

The table lists this clone with a count of one. This chain links TRBV6-5 with TRBJ2-5; 10 nucleotides line up with TRBD2. Germline V gene lookup returns CDR1 MNHEY and CDR2 SVGAGI. The CDR3 is made up of 16 amino acids. J lost 4 bases, V lost 1 base, and 6 bases had no gene match. The DNA for the CDR3 is TGTGCCAGCAGTTACTTGTTAGCGGGAGGAGGAGAGACCCAGTACTTC. Translation: CASSYLLAGGGETQYF.

The chain recombines TRBV3-1 (or the pseudogene TRBV3-2) with TRBJ2-5; 14 nucleotides match TRBD2. The CDR3 spans 17 residues. V gave up 5 bases and J gave up 5 bases; unmatched junction bases: 10. Germline CDR1 reads LGHDT; CDR2 reads YNNKEL (reference sequence). CDR3 sequence (DNA): TGTGCCAGCAGCTCCCGACTAGCGGGGGGGCCAGGGGAGACCCAGTACTTC. Its translation is CASSSRLAGGPGETQYF.

V gene TRBV3-1 (or the pseudogene TRBV3-2) combines with J gene TRBJ1-6; TRBD1 might be the D (6 bases). Germline V CDR1 and CDR2: LGHDT, YNNKEL (reference sequence). V lost 7 bases and J 5 bases, leaving 9 bases between the germline ends. The CDR3 runs to 13 residues. The CDR3 region has the DNA TGTGCCAGCAATGGACAGAATAATTCACCCCTCCACTTT. It encodes CASNGQNNSPLHF.

V usage is TRBV28 and J usage is TRBJ1-2; maybe TRBD1 (6 bases). The CDR3 is 15 residues long. The germline V gene encodes CDR1 MDHEN and CDR2 SYDVKM. V dropped 5 bases and J dropped 7 bases, with 20 bases sitting between them. CDR3 loop: CASSPLRGARGGYTF. As DNA, the CDR3 is TGTGCCAGCAGTCCCCTCCGGGGGGCGAGGGGTGGCTACACCTTC.

The chain links TRBV10-3 to TRBJ2-5; tentatively, D is TRBD2 (6 bases). The CDR3 is made up of 18 amino acids. The germline gives CDR1 ENHRY, CDR2 SYGVKD. Trimming took off 6 bases at V and 1 base at J, with 24 bases between the two ends. The CDR3 region is CAISEQAAGGVGQETQYF. The CDR3, as DNA: TGTGCCATCAGCGAGCAGGCCGCCGGAGGGGTGGGCCAAGAGACCCAGTACTTC.

The chain couples TRBV27 to TRBJ2-7, with 7 bases matching TRBD1. V was clipped by 8 bases and J by 3 bases; unmatched bases: 7. Germline CDR1 MNHEY, CDR2 SMNVEV (reference sequence). This CDR3 has 13 amino acids. For the CDR3, the DNA is TGTGCCAGCGCTCGGCGGACAGGCTACGAGCAGTACTTC. This gives the protein CASARRTGYEQYF.